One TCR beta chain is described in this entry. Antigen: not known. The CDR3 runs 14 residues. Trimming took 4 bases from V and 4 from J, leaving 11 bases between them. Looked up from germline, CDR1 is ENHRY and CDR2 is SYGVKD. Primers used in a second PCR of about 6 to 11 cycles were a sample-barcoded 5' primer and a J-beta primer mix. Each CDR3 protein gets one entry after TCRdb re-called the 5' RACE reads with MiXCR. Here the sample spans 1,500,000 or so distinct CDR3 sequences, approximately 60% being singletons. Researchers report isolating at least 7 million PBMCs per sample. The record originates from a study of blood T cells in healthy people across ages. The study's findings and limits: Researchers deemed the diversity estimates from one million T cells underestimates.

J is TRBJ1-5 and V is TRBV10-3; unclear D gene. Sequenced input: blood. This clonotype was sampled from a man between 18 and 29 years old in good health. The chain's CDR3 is CAISGVGGNQPQHF. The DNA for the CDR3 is TGTGCCATCAGTGGAGTGGGAGGAAATCAGCCCCAGCATTTT.